This T cell receptor beta chain was identified in a study of T cell repertoires in cytomegalovirus infection (dated by TCRdb to between 2018 and 2020). At the level of the whole study: The peptide stimulations were aimed at well-studied HLA-B-restricted epitopes as well as recently identified HLA-C-restricted CMV epitopes, whose presentation resists viral immunomodulation. The HLA type of each donor mattered for the analysis, because public TCR beta signatures pointed to carriage of CMV infection along with the matching HLA type. Overall results and qualifications from the work: In both this cohort and an independent cohort of approximately 350 donors, the cumulative frequency of public TCR beta family members distinguished carriers of CMV infection plus the relevant HLA type. The ex vivo response was dominated by HLA-C-restricted CMV-specific TCR beta clonotypes, and the single most frequent clonotype in two of eight donors was supplied by these HLA-C-restricted clonotypes.

For sequencing, an Illumina HiSeq 1500 was employed. In-frame beta chains were kept once TCRdb had trimmed the public reads at Q25 with fastp and called clones with MiXCR. Rows with a matching CDR3 protein are joined into one entry that keeps the most common DNA and genes. This sample holds around 540,000 distinct CDR3 sequences; roughly a third were observed only once. Roughly a sixth of the sample lies in the top ten. V is clipped by 6 bases and J by 4 bases, and the sequence between their germline boundaries is 16 bases long. The cysteine opens and the phenylalanine closes a CDR3 of 15 amino acids. The DNA shown is the 45-base CDR3, in frame from base 1. This clonotype has a handful of counts. This receptor's antigen is unknown. Base qualities are not at hand, and no much larger clone is one base apart. The treatment or condition label here, explained by the study, means: in vitro stimulation with specific CMV peptide epitopes to enrich CMV-specific T cells.

The V gene is TRBV12-3 or TRBV12-4 and the J gene is TRBJ2-1; a tentative D call is TRBD2 (6 bases match). The receptor comes from a human donor in good health (CMV status not recorded). Some clones in this sample may be carry-over from other donors' samples. This material consisted of cultured PBMCs, taken from culture after CMV antigen stimulation. The sequence in DNA is TGTGCCAGCAGCCGGGTGGCTAGCGAGTACAATGAGCAGTTCTTC. This translates into CASSRVASEYNEQFF.